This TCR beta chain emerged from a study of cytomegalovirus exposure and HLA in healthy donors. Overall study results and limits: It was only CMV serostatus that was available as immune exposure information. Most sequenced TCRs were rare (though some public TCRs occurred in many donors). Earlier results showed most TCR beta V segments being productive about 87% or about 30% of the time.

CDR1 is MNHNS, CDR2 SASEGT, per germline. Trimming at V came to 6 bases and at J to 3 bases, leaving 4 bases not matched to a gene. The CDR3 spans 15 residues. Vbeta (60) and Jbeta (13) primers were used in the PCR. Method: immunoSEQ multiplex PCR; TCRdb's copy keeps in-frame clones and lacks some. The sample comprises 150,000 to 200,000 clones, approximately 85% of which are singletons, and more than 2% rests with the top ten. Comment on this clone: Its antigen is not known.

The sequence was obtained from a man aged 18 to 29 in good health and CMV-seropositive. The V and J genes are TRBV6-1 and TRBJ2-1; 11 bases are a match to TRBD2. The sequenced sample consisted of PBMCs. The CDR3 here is CASREGLADYNEQFF. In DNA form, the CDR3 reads TGTGCCAGCAGGGAGGGACTAGCGGACTACAATGAGCAGTTCTTC.